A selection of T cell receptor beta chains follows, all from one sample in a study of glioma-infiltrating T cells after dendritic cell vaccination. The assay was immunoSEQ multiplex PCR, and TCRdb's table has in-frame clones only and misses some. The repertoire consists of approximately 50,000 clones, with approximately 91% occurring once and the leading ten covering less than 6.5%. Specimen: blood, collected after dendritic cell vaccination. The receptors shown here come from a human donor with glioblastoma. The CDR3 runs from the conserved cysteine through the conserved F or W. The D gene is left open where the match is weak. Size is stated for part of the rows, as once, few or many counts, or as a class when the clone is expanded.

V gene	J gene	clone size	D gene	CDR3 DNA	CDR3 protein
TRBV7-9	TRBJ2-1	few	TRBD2	TGTGCCAGCAGCTTGGGACTAGCGGGGTACAATGAGCAGTTCTTC	CASSLGLAGYNEQFF
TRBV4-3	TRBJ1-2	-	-	TGCGCCAGCAGCCAAGAGTCTGCAGGGTTGTATGGCTACACCTTC	CASSQESAGLYGYTF
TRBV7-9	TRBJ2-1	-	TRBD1	TGTGCCAGCAGCTTAGCGGACAGGGTGTATGAGCAGTTCTTC	CASSLADRVYEQFF
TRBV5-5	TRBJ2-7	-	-	TGTGCCAGCAGCCCAGAATACGAGCAGTACTTC	CASSPEYEQYF
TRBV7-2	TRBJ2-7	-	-	TGTGCCAGCAGCTCCGCCTCGGCGGCGGGCCACGAGCAGTACTTC	CASSSASAAGHEQYF
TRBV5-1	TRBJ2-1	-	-	TGCGCCAGCAGATCCCGGGAAGCAAATGAGCAGTTCTTC	CASRSREANEQFF
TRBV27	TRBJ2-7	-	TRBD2	TGTGCCAGCAGTTTATCGCGAGCGGGAGTCTCCGAGCAGTACTTC	CASSLSRAGVSEQYF
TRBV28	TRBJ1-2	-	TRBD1	TGTGCCACCCGGCCCCAAGGGGGCGTCTCTGGCTACACCTTC	CATRPQGGVSGYTF
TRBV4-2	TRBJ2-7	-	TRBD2	TGTGCCAGCAGCCCCCTAGCGGCCTGGGACTACGAGCAGTACTTC	CASSPLAAWDYEQYF
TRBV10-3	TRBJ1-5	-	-	TGTGCCATCAGTGGAGGGGGGGCGCAGCCCCAGCATTTT	CAISGGGAQPQHF
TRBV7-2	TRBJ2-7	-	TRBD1	TGTGCCAGCAGCTTAGTCGGGACAGGCGGGCACGAGCAGTACTTC	CASSLVGTGGHEQYF
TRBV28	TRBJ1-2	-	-	TGTGCCAGCATCGCAGGGGCAGTGGAACGCTATGGCTACACCTTC	CASIAGAVERYGYTF
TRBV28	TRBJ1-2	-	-	TGTGCCAGCAGTTTTACAGGAGCAACTAACTATGGCTACACCTTC	CASSFTGATNYGYTF
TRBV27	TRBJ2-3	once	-	TGTGCCAGCAGCTCTCTAGCGCGGGGCACAGATACGCAGTATTTT	CASSSLARGTDTQYF
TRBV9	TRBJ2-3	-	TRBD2	TGTGCCAGCAGCGTAGGGAGCGGGGGCAACACAGATACGCAGTATTTT	CASSVGSGGNTDTQYF
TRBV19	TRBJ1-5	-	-	TGTGCCAGTAGTGACCGGACAGTCAACAATCAGCCCCAGCATTTT	CASSDRTVNNQPQHF
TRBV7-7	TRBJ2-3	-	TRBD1	TGTGCTAGCAGCTTAGGGACAGGGAGGACAGATACGCAGTATTTT	CASSLGTGRTDTQYF
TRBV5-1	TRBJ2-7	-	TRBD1	TGCGCCAGCAGCGCGACAGGGGGCTACGAGCAGTACTTC	CASSATGGYEQYF
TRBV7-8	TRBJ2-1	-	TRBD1	TGTGCCAGCAGCTTAGTTTCAGGGGGCGATTCCGCTGAGCAGTTCTTC	CASSLVSGGDSAEQFF
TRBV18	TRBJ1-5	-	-	TGTGCCAGCTCACTCACAGGAGGGTTCAATCAGCCCCAGCATTTT	CASSLTGGFNQPQHF
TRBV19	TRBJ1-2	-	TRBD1	TGTGCCAGTAGTCATGGGACAGGGGATGGCTACACCTTC	CASSHGTGDGYTF
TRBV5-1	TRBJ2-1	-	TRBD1	TGCGCCAGCAGCTTGGGCGGGACAGGGCCCTTCAATGAGCAGTTCTTC	CASSLGGTGPFNEQFF
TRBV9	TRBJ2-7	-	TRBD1	TGTGCCAGCAGCGTAGCTATAGGGGGCTCCTCCGAGCAGTACTTC	CASSVAIGGSSEQYF
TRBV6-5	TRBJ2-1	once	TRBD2	TGTGCCAGCAGTTACTCGGGCGGGAGGGCTTACAATGAGCAGTTCTTC	CASSYSGGRAYNEQFF
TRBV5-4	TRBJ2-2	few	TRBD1	TGTGCCAGCAGCCCGGACAGGGGTCGCGGGGAGCTGTTTTTT	CASSPDRGRGELFF
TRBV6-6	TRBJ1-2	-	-	TGTGCCAGCAGGCGAAAGGGGGTTGGCTACACCTTC	CASRRKGVGYTF
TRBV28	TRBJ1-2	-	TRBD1	TGTGCCGTTACAGGGGTACTGGCTGGCTACACCTTC	CAVTGVLAGYTF
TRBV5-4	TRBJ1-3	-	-	TGTGCCAGCAGCACCAACAGGAACGAAGCTGGAAACACCATATATTTT	CASSTNRNEAGNTIYF
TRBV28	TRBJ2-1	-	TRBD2	TGTGCCAGCAGTTTAGGGGGGGATGAGAAGGGTGAGCAGTTCTTC	CASSLGGDEKGEQFF
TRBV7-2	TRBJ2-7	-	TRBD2	TGTGCCAGCAGCCTCGGCGGGGGATCCTACGAGCAGTACTTC	CASSLGGGSYEQYF
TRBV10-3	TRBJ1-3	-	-	TGTGCCACACGGGAGGACTCTGGAAACACCATATATTTT	CATREDSGNTIYF
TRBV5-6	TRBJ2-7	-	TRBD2	TGTGCCAGCGGGGCGGGAGGGCCTCTGGAGCAGTACTTC	CASGAGGPLEQYF
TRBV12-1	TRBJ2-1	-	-	TGTGCCAGCAGCCACCTAGCGGGCCCAAGTAATGAGCAGTTCTTC	CASSHLAGPSNEQFF
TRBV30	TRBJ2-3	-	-	TGTGCCTGGAGTGTAAAAAGAGTTAGCACAGATACGCAGTATTTT	CAWSVKRVSTDTQYF
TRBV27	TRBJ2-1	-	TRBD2	TGTGCCAGCAGTTTATCAAGCGGGAGCTCCTACAATGAGCAGTTCTTC	CASSLSSGSSYNEQFF
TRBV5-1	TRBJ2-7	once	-	TGCGCCAGCAGCTCCCAGGGGCCATACGAGCAGTACTTC	CASSSQGPYEQYF
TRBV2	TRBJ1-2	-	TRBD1	TGTGCCAGCTACGGGACAGAAAGTTATGGCTACACCTTC	CASYGTESYGYTF
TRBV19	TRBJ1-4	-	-	TGTGCCAGTAATATAGGTGGGACACAAATGGGAAAACTGTTTTTT	CASNIGGTQMGKLFF
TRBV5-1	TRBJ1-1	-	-	TGCGCCAGCAGCTTGGCGATGACAGCGAACACTGAAGCTTTCTTT	CASSLAMTANTEAFF
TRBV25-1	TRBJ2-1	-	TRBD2	TGTGCCAGCAGTGACCTTGCGGGAGGCTTTATCAATGAGCAGTTCTTC	CASSDLAGGFINEQFF
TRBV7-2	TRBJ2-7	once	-	TGTGCCAGCAGCCCGGGACTTAACTCCTACGAGCAGTACTTC	CASSPGLNSYEQYF
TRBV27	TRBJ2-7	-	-	TGTGCCAGCAGTCCCTCCCTCGGCGGGATAACCTACGAGCAGTACTTC	CASSPSLGGITYEQYF
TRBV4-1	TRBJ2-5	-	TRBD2	TGCGCCAGCAGCCAAGATCCGACTAGCTCGGTGACTCAGTACTTC	CASSQDPTSSVTQYF
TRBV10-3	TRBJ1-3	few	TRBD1	TGTGCCATCAGAGCAGACAGGGGAACCATATATTTT	CAIRADRGTIYF
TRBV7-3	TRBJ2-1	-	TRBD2	TGTGCCAGCAGCCATAGCGGGAGAATAAACAATGAGCAGTTCTTC	CASSHSGRINNEQFF
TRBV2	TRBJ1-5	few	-	TGTGCCAGCAGGTGGCAGAACAATCAGCCCCAGCATTTT	CASRWQNNQPQHF
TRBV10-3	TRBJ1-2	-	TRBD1	TGTGCCATCAGTGAGTCAATAGGGACAGGAAACTATGGCTACACCTTC	CAISESIGTGNYGYTF
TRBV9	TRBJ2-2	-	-	TGTGCCAGCAGCGTATCACATAACACCGGGGAGCTGTTTTTT	CASSVSHNTGELFF
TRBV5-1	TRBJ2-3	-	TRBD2	TGCGCCAGCAGCTTCAGGCCTAGCGGGGAGATCACAGATACGCAGTATTTT	CASSFRPSGEITDTQYF
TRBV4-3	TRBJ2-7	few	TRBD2	TGCGCCAGCAGCCAAGATATTGCTAGCGGGAGCTACGAGCAGTACTTC	CASSQDIASGSYEQYF
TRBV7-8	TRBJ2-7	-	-	TGTGCCAGCAGCCACTACAGGTACGAGCAGTACTTC	CASSHYRYEQYF
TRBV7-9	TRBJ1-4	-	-	TGTGCCAGCAGCGGCCCAGGGGTTCAAAACGAAAAACTGTTTTTT	CASSGPGVQNEKLFF
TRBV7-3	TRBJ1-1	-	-	TGTGCCAGCAGCAAACAGAGGAACACTGAAGCTTTCTTT	CASSKQRNTEAFF
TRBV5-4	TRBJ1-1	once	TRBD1	TGTGCCAGCAGCACCGACAGGGCGAACACTGAAGCTTTCTTC	CASSTDRANTEAFF
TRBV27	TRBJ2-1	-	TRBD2	TGTGCCAGCACCGGGACTAGCTCCTACAATGAGCAGTTCTTC	CASTGTSSYNEQFF